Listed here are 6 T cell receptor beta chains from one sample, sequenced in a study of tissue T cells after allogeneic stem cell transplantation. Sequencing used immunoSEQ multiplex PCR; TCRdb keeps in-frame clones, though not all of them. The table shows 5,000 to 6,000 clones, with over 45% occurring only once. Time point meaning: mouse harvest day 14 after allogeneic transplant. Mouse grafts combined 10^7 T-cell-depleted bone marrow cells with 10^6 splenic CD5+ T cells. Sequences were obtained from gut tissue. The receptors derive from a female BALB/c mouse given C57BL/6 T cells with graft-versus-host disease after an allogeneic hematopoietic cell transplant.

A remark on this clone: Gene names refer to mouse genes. CDR3 residues: CASRRQINQDTQYF. The CDR3 DNA, read in part, is TGTGCCAGCAGACGACAGATTAACCAAGACACCCAGTAC. The rearrangement joins TRBV26 to TRBJ2-5; maybe TRBD1 (5 bases). The read finishes 1 residue shy of the CDR3 end, and the germline J gene is used to complete it. Trimming removed 6 bases at V and 0 bases at J, with 10 bases between. The CDR3 totals 14 residues. CDR1 is KGHPV, CDR2 FQNQEV, per germline (reference sequence).

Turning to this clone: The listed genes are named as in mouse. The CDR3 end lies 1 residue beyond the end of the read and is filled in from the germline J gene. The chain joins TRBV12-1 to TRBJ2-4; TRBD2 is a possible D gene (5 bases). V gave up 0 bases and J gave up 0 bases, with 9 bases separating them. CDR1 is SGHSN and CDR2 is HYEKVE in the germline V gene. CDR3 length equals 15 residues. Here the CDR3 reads CASSLGWASQNTLYF. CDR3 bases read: TGTGCCAGCTCTCTCGGCTGGGCTAGTCAAAACACCTTGTAC.

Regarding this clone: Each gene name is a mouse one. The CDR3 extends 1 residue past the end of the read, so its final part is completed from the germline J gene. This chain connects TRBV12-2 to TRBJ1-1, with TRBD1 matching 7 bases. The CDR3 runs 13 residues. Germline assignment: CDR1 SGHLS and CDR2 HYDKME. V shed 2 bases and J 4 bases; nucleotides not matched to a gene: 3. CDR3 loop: CASSPGTATEVFF. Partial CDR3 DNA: TGTGCCAGCTCTCCCGGGACAGCCACAGAAGTCTTC. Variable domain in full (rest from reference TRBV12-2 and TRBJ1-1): NSGVVQSPRYIIKGKGERSILKCIPISGHLSVAWYQQTQGQELKFFIQHYDKMERDKGNLPSRFSVQQFDDYHSEMNMSALELEDSAVYFCASSPGTATEVFFGKGTRLTVV.

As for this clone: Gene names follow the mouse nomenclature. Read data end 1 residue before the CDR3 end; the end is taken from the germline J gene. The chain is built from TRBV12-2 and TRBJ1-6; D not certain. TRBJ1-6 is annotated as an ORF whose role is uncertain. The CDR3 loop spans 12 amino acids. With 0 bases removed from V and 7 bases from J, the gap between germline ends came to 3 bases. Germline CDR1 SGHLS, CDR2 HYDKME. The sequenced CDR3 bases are TGTGCCAGCTCTCTCGAGAATTCGCCCCTCTAC. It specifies CASSLENSPLY. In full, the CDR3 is CASSLENSPLYF.

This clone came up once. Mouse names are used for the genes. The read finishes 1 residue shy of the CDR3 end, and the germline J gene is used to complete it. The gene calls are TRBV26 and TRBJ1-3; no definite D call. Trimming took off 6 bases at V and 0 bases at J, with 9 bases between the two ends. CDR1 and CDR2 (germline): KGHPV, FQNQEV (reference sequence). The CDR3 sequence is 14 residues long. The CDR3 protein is CASSPDNSGNTLYF. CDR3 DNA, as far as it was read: TGTGCCAGCAGCCCCGACAATTCTGGAAATACGCTCTAT.

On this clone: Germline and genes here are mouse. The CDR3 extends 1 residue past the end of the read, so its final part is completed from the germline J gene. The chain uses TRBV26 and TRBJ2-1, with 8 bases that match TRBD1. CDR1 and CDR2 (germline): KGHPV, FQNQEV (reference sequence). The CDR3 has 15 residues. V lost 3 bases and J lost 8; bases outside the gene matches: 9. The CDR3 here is CASSLYGQGFPEQFF. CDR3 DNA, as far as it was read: TGTGCCAGCAGTCTTTACGGACAGGGTTTTCCTGAGCAGTTC. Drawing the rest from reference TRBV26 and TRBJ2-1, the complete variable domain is NSKVIQTPRYLVKGQGQKAKMRCIPEKGHPVVFWYQQNKNNEFKFLINFQNQEVLQQIDMTEKRFSAECPSNSPCSLEIQSSEAGDSALYLCASSLYGQGFPEQFFGPGTRLTVL.